This T cell receptor beta chain is drawn from a study of T cell changes during pregnancy in multiple sclerosis. With 4 bases clipped from V and 10 bases from J, the junction kept 6 bases outside the gene matches. Germline lookup yields CDR1 MNHEY and CDR2 SMNVEV (reference sequence). The length of the CDR3 is 15 residues. TCRdb's table, derived via immunoSEQ multiplex PCR, lists solely in-frame clones and lacks some. The sample has around 44,000 clones, about 92% seen once. The clonotype originates from a female donor with multiple sclerosis, enrolled in a pregnancy study. The source was CD8+ T cells from peripheral blood mononuclear cells, collected in the first trimester of pregnancy. The chain has TRBV27 and TRBJ2-1; 14 bases line up with TRBD2. CDR3 region: CASSSTSGREGEQFF. As DNA, the CDR3 is TGTGCCAGCAGTTCGACTAGCGGGAGGGAAGGGGAGCAGTTCTTC.